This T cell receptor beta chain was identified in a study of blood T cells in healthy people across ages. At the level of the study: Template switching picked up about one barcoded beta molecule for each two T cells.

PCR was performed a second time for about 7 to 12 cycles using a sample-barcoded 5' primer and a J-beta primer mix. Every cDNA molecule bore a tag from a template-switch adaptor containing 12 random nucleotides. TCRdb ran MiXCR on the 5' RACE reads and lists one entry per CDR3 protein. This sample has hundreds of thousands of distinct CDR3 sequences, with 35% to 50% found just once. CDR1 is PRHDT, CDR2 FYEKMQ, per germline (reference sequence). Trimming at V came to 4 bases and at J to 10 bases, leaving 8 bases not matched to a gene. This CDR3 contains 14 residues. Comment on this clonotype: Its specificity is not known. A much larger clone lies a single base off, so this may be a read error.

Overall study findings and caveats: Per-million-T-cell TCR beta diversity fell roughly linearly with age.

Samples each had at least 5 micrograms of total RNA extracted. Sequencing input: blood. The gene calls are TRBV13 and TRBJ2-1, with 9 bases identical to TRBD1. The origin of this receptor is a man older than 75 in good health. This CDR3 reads CASSSGTGGYEQFF. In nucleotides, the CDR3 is TGTGCCAGCAGCTCGGGCACAGGGGGCTACGAGCAGTTCTTC. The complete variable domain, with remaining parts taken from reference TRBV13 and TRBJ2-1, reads AAGVIQSPRHLIKEKRETATLKCYPIPRHDTVYWYQQGPGQDPQFLISFYEKMQSDKGSIPDRFSAQQFSDYHSELNMSSLELGDSALYFCASSSGTGGYEQFFGPGTRLTVL.